The subject of this entry is one T cell receptor beta chain. This CDR3 region has 15 residues. The V gene lost 0 bases and the J gene lost 4 bases, with 14 bases spanning the gap. Looked up from germline, CDR1 is SGDLS and CDR2 is YYNGEE. The table came from immunoSEQ multiplex PCR; TCRdb's copy has only in-frame clones and leaves some out. Of about 2.2 million clones listed, roughly 91% were seen once; the top ten hold about 1.5%. It was CD45RO-negative cells, positively selected for CCR7, that made up naive CD8 cells, with terminally differentiated effector memory CD45RA+ cells excluded. The data were taken from a study of shared clonotypes between healthy human individuals.

The V gene is TRBV9, the J gene TRBJ2-7; either TRBD1 or TRBD2 may fit D (6 bases each). Sequenced sample: naive CD8+ T cells from PBMCs. The receptor was derived from a man aged 18 to 35 in good health. Some clones in this sample may be carry-over from other donors' samples. DNA for the CDR3: TGTGCCAGCAGCGTAGATGGCAGGGGAGGTTACGAGCAGTACTTC. It is translated as CASSVDGRGGYEQYF.